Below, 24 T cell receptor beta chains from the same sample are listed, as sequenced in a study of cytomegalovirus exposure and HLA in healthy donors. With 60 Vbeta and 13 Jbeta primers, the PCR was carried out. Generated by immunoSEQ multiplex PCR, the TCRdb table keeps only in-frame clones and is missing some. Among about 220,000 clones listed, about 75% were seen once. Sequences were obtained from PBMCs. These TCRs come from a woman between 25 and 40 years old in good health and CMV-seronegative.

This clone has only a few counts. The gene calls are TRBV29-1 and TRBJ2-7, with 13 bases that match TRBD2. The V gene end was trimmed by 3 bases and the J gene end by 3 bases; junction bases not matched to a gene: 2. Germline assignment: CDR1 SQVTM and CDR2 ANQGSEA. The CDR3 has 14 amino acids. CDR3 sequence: CSVDGLAGDYEQYF. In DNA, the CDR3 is TGCAGCGTTGATGGACTAGCGGGAGACTACGAGCAGTACTTC.

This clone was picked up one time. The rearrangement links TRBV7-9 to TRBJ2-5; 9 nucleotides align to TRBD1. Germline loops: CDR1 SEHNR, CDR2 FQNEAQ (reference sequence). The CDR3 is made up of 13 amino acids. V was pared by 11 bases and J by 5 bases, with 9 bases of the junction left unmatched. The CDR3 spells CAGAQGAYETQYF. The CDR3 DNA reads TGTGCCGGGGCACAGGGGGCTTACGAGACCCAGTACTTC. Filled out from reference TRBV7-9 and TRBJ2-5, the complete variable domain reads DTGVSQNPRHKITKRGQNVTFRCDPISEHNRLYWYRQTLGQGPEFLTYFQNEAQLEKSRLLSDRFSAERPKGSFSTLEIQRTEQGDSAMYLCAGAQGAYETQYFGPGTRLLVL.

The CDR3 DNA sequence: TGTGCCAGCTCACCCAGGACTAGCGGGGGTTATACCTACAATGAGCAGTTCTTC. This translates into CASSPRTSGGYTYNEQFF. The chain couples TRBV18 to TRBJ2-1; 13 bases agree with TRBD2. The CDR3 sequence is 18 residues long. Germline V gene lookup returns CDR1 KGHSH and CDR2 LQKENI. The J segment lost 2 bases and the V segment lost 3 bases, leaving 7 bases of the junction unmatched. The entire variable domain, with the rest obtained from reference TRBV18 and TRBJ2-1, is as follows: NAGVMQNPRHLVRRRGQEARLRCSPMKGHSHVYWYRQLPEEGLKFMVYLQKENIIDESGMPKERFSAEFPKEGPSILRIQQVVRGDSAAYFCASSPRTSGGYTYNEQFFGPGTRLTVL.

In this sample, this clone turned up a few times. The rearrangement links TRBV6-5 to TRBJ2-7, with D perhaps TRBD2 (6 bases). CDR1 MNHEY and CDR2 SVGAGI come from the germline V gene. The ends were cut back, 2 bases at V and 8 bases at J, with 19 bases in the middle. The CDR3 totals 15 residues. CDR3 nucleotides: TGTGCCAGCAGTTACGGGGGAGGAGGTACGAAGCAGCAGTACTTC. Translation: CASSYGGGGTKQQYF.

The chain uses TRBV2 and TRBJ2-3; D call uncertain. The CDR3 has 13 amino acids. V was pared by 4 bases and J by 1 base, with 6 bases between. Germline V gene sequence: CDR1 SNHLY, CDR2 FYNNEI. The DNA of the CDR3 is TGTGCCAGCAGTGTAGAGGGCACAGATACGCAGTATTTT. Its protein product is CASSVEGTDTQYF. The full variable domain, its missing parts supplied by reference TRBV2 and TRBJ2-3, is EPEVTQTPSHQVTQMGQEVILRCVPISNHLYFYWYRQILGQKVEFLVSFYNNEISEKSEIFDDQFSVERPDGSNFTLKIRSTKLEDSAMYFCASSVEGTDTQYFGPGTRLTVL.

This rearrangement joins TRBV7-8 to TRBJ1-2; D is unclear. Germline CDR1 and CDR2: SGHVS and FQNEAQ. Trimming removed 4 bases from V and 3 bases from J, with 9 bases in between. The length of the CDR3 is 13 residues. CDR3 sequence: CASSSYTDYGYTF. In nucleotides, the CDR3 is TGTGCCAGCAGCTCCTATACCGACTATGGCTACACCTTC. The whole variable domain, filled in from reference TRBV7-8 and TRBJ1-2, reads GAGVSQSPRYKVAKRGQDVALRCDPISGHVSLFWYQQALGQGPEFLTYFQNEAQLDKSGLPSDRFFAERPEGSVSTLKIQRTQQEDSAVYLCASSSYTDYGYTFGSGTRLTVV.

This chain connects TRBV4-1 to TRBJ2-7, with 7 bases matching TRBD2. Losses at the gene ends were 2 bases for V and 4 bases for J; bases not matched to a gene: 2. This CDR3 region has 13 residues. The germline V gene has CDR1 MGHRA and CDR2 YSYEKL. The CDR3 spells CASSQWEGYEQYF. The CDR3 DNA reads TGCGCCAGCAGCCAATGGGAGGGTTACGAGCAGTACTTC.

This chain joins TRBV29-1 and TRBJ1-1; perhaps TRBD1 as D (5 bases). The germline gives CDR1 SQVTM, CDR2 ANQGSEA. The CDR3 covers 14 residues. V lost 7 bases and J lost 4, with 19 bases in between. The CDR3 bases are TGCAGCGCCCTTGGGGGGGGAGTTTCCACTGAAGCTTTCTTT. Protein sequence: CSALGGGVSTEAFF.

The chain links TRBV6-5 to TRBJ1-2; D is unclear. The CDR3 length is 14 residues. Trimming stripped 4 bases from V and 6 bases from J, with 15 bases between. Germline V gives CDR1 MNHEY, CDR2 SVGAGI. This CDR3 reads CASSFSRFSNGYTF. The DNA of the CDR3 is TGTGCCAGCAGTTTTTCCAGGTTTTCAAATGGCTACACCTTC.

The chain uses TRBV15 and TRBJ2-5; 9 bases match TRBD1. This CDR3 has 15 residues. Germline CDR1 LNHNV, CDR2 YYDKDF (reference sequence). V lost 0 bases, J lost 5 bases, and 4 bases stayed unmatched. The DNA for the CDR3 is TGTGCCACCAGCAGAGATGGGACAGGGTGGGAGACCCAGTACTTC. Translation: CATSRDGTGWETQYF.

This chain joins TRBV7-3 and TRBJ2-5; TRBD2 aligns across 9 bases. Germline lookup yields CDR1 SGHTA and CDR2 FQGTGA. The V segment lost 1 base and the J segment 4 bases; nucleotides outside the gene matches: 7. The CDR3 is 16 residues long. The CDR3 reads CASSLSGGGGGETQYF. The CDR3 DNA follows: TGTGCCAGCAGCTTAAGCGGGGGGGGCGGGGGAGAGACCCAGTACTTC.

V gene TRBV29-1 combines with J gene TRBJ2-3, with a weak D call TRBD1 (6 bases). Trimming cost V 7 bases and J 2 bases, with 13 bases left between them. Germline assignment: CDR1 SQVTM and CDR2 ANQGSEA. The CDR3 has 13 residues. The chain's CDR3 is CSARGTNTDTQYF. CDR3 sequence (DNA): TGCAGCGCCAGGGGTACAAACACAGATACGCAGTATTTT.

The DNA of the CDR3 is TGTGCCAGCAGGAACAGGGTGGCGGACACTGAAGCTTTCTTT. This gives the protein CASRNRVADTEAFF. The genes are TRBV6-5 and TRBJ1-1; TRBD1 might be the D (6 bases). Looked up from germline, CDR1 is MNHEY and CDR2 is SVGAGI. The length of the CDR3 is 14 residues. V was clipped by 6 bases and J by 3 bases, with 14 bases between them.

CDR3 sequence reads: CASSPHYTGEVEAFF. In DNA, the CDR3 is TGTGCCAGCAGCCCGCACTATACAGGGGAGGTTGAAGCTTTCTTT. The V call is TRBV4-2, the J call TRBJ1-1; TRBD1 matches at 7 bases. Germline V gene sequence: CDR1 LGHNA, CDR2 YNFKEQ. V gave up 4 bases and J gave up 7 bases; unmatched junction bases: 12. The CDR3 is made up of 15 amino acids.

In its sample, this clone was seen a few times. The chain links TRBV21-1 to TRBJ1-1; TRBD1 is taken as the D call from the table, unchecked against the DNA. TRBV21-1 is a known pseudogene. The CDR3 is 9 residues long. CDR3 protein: CASTNWAAF. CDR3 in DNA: TGTGCCAGCACCAACTGGGCTGCCTTT.

The CDR3 region has the DNA TGCGCCAGCACCCCTACCGGGACAGGACCCTACGAGCAGTACTTC. It translates to CASTPTGTGPYEQYF. The chain recombines TRBV4-1 with TRBJ2-7; 8 bases map to TRBD1. There are 15 residues in the CDR3. Germline V lookup: CDR1 MGHRA, CDR2 YSYEKL. V shed 7 bases and J 2 bases; nucleotides not matched to a gene: 10.

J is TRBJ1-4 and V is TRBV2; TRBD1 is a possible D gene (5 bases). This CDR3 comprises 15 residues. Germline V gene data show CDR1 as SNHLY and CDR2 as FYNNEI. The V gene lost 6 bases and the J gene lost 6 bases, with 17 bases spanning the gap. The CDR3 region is CASRVVRAGHEKLFF. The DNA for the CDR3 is TGTGCCAGCAGGGTCGTAAGGGCAGGGCATGAAAAACTGTTTTTT. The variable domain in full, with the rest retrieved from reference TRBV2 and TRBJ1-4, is EPEVTQTPSHQVTQMGQEVILRCVPISNHLYFYWYRQILGQKVEFLVSFYNNEISEKSEIFDDQFSVERPDGSNFTLKIRSTKLEDSAMYFCASRVVRAGHEKLFFGSGTQLSVL.

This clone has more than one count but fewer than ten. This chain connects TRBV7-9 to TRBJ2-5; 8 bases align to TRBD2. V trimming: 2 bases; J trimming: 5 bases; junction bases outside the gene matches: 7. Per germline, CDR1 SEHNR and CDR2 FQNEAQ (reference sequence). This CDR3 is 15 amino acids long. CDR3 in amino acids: CASSLFGGAVETQYF. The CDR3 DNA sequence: TGTGCCAGCAGCTTATTCGGGGGGGCCGTGGAGACCCAGTACTTC.

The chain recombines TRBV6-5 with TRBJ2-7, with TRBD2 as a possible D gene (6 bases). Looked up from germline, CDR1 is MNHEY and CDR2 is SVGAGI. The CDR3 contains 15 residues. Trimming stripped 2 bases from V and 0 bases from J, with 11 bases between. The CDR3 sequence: CASSYGGSSSYEQYF. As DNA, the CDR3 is TGTGCCAGCAGTTACGGGGGGTCAAGCTCCTACGAGCAGTACTTC.

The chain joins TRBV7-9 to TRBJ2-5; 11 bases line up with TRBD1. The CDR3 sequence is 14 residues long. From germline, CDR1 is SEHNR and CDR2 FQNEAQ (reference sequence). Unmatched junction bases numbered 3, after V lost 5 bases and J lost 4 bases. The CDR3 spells CASSPDRGLETQYF. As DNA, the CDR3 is TGTGCCAGCAGCCCGGACAGGGGGCTAGAGACCCAGTACTTC.

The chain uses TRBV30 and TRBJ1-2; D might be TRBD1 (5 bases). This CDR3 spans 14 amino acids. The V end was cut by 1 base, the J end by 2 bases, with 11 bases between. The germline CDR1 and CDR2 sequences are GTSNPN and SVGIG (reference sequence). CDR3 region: CAWSGSGMNYGYTF. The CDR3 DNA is TGTGCCTGGAGTGGGTCAGGGATGAACTATGGCTACACCTTC.

This CDR3 reads CASSLRGQGNTEAFF. The CDR3 region has the DNA TGTGCCAGCAGCCTAAGGGGACAGGGGAACACTGAAGCTTTCTTT. V usage is TRBV5-5 and J usage is TRBJ1-1, with TRBD1 matching over 9 bases. CDR3 size: 15 residues. Germline V gives CDR1 SGHKS, CDR2 YYEKEE (reference sequence). Trimming cost V 4 bases and J 1 base; bases outside gene matches: 5.

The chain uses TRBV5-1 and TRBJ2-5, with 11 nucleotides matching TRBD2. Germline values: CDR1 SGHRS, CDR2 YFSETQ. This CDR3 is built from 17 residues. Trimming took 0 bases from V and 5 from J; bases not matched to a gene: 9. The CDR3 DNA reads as TGCGCCAGCAGCTTGGGGTTAGCGGGAGGGCCGGACGAGACCCAGTACTTC. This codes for CASSLGLAGGPDETQYF.

CDR3 coding DNA: TGTGCCAGCAGTTCGCGGACAGGGCATTCCTACGAGCAGTACTTC. It translates to CASSSRTGHSYEQYF. The rearrangement joins TRBV27 to TRBJ2-7; 8 bases align to TRBD1. V lost 4 bases, J lost 1 base, and 6 bases stayed unmatched. The CDR3 is 15 residues long. Germline V gene data show CDR1 as MNHEY and CDR2 as SMNVEV (reference sequence).